A single T cell receptor (beta chain) is shown here with its context. Its antigen is currently unknown. These data come from a study of cytomegalovirus exposure and HLA in healthy donors. Study overall: Drawn from HLA-typed donors, approximately 86 million unique TCRs were held in an early data release.

The PCR employed 60 Vbeta primers together with 13 Jbeta primers. TCRdb's copy holds only in-frame clones and misses some; the assay was immunoSEQ multiplex PCR. Seen here are over 100,000 clones, 81% observed once, and the top ten hold 2.2%. General study points: Productive status was seen about 87% or about 30% of the time for most TCR beta V segments in an earlier analysis.

Germline CDR1 reads MNHEY; CDR2 reads SVGAGI. The CDR3 runs to 14 residues. V gave up 10 bases and J gave up 4 bases, with 17 bases separating them. The sample taken for sequencing was PBMCs. This clonotype originated in a woman aged 30 to 39 in good health and CMV-seronegative. This chain joins TRBV6-5 and TRBJ1-3, with a possible D match to TRBD1 (6 bases). Here the CDR3 DNA reads TGTGCCACTACCCGGGGGGCGGAAGGAAACACCATATATTTT. It is translated as CATTRGAEGNTIYF.